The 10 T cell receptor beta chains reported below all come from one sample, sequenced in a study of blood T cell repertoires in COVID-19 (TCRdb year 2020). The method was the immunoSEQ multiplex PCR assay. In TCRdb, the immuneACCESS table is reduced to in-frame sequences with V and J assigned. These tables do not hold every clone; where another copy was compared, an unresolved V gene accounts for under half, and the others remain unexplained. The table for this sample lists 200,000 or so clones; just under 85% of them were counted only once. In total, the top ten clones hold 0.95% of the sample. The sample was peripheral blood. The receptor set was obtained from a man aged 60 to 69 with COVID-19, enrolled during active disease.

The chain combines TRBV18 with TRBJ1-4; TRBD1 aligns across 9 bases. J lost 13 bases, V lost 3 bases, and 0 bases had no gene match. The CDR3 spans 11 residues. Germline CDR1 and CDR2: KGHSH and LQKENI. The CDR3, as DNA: TGTGCCAGCTCACCGGACAGGGGACTGTTTTTT. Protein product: CASSPDRGLFF.

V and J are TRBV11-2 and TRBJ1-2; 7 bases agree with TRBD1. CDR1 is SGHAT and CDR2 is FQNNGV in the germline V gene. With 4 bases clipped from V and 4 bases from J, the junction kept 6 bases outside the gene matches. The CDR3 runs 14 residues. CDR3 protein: CASSSNRDSYGYTF. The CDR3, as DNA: TGTGCCAGCAGCTCCAACCGGGACAGCTATGGCTACACCTTC. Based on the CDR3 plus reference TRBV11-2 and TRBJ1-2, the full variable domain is EAGVAQSPRYKIIEKRQSVAFWCNPISGHATLYWYQQILGQGPKLLIQFQNNGVVDDSQLPKDRFSAERLKGVDSTLKIQPAKLEDSAVYLCASSSNRDSYGYTFGSGTRLTVV.

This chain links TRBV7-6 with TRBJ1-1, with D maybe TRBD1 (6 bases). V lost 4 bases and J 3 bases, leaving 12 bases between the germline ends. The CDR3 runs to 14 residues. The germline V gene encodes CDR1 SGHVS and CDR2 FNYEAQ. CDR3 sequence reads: CASSSDTGYTEAFF. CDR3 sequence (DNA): TGTGCCAGCAGCTCTGACACAGGGTACACTGAAGCTTTCTTT.

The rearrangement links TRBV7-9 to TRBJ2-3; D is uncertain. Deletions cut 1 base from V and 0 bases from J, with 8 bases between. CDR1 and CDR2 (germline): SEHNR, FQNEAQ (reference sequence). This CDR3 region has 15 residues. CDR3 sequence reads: CASSLGDTSTDTQYF. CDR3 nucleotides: TGTGCCAGCAGCTTAGGAGACACTAGCACAGATACGCAGTATTTT.

This CDR3 reads CASSQEGTGGWETQYF. The CDR3 DNA reads as TGCGCCAGCAGCCAAGAAGGAACAGGGGGGTGGGAGACCCAGTACTTC. The chain recombines TRBV4-3 with TRBJ2-5, with TRBD1 matching over 8 bases. CDR3 length: 16 amino acids. With V trimmed by 0 bases and J by 5 bases, 8 bases remained unmatched. Germline CDR1 is LGHNA and CDR2 is YSLEER.

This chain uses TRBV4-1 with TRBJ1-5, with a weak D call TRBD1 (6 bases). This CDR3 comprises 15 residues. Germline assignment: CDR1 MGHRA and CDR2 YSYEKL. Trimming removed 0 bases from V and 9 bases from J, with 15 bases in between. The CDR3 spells CASSQDQGPALPQHF. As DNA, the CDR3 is TGCGCCAGCAGCCAAGATCAGGGGCCTGCTTTGCCCCAGCATTTT.

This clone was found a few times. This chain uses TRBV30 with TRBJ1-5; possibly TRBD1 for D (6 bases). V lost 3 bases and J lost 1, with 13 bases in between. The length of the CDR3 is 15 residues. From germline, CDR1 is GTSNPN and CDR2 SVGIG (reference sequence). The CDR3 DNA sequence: TGTGCCTGGAGCACAGGGCCCCTGAGCAATCAGCCCCAGCATTTT. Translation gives CAWSTGPLSNQPQHF.

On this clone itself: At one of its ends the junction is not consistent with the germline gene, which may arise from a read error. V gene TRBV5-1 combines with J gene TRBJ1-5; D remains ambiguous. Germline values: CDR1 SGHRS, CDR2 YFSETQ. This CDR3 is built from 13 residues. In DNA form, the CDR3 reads TGCGCCAGCAGCAGCGAGAGCATTCAGCCCCAGCATTTT. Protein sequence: CASSSESIQPQHF. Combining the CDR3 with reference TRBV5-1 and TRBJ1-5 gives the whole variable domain KAGVTQTPRYLIKTRGQQVTLSCSPISGHRSVSWYQQTPGQGLQFLFEYFSETQRNKGNFPGRFSGRQFSNSRSEMNVSTLELGDSALYLCASSSESIQPQHFGDGTRLSIL.

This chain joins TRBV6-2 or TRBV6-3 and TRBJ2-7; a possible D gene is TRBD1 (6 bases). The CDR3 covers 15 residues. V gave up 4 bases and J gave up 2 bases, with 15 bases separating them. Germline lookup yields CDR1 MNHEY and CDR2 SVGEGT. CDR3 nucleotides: TGTGCCAGCAGTTTACAGGGAAAGGGCGCCTACGAGCAGTACTTC. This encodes CASSLQGKGAYEQYF.

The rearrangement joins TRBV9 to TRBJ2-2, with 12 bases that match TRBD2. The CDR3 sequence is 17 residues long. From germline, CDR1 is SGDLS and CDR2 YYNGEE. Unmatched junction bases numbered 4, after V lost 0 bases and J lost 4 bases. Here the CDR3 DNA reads TGTGCCAGCAGCGTAGGACTAGCGGGAGTCCCCACCGGGGAGCTGTTTTTT. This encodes CASSVGLAGVPTGELFF.